Described below is a single T cell receptor beta chain sequence and its context. The antigen is unknown. This may arise from a read error, as a much more abundant clone is one base away. No conserved phenylalanine or tryptophan ends this CDR3, so it is likely a read error. Preparation methods for the bulk TCR libraries were those previously described, with listed TCR primers. MiXCR, applied by TCRdb to the PCR reads, yields one record per CDR3 protein. Of about 500,000 distinct CDR3 sequences listed, around 23% are singletons. The data originate from a study of molecular identifiers for immune sequencing clone quantification. About the study: Within a replicate experiment, RNA obtained from either approximately 20,000 or 100,000 naive CD8 cells was divided into five aliquots, and four of those aliquots were then sequenced.

Naive CD8 T cell sorting was performed on the CD8+CD4-CCR7+CD45RA+ phenotype. Notes on the study in general: Barcodes shared by identical TCR molecules could lead to underestimated sizes of highly expanded clones.

This CDR3 is 15 amino acids long. V lost 0 bases and J lost 4, with 10 bases in between. Germline V gene sequence: CDR1 MGHRA, CDR2 YSYEKL. This TCR was sampled from a human donor in good health. Some libraries in this study had Jurkat cell RNA spiked in. Material for sequencing was naive CD8+ T cells from blood, with Jurkat cell RNA spiked in. Regarding subset: FACS-sorted CD8+CD4-CCR7+CD45RA+ naive T cells. J is TRBJ1-5 and V is TRBV4-1, with a weak D call TRBD1 (5 bases). CDR3 nucleotides: TGCGCCAGCAGCCAAGATATGAGGGGAAATCAGCCCCAGCATTCT. It encodes CASSQDMRGNQPQHS.